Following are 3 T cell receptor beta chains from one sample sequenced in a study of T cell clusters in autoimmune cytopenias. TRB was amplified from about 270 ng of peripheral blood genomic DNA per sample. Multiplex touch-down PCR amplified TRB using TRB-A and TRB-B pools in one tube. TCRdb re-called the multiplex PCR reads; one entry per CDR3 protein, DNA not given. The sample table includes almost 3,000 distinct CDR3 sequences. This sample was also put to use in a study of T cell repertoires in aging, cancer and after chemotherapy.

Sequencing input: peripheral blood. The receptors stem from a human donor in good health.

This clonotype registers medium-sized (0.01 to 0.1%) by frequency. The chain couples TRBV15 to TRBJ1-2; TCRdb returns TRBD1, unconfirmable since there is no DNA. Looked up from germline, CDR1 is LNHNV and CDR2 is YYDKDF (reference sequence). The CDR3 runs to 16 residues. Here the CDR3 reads CATSRDRQGSAYGYTF.

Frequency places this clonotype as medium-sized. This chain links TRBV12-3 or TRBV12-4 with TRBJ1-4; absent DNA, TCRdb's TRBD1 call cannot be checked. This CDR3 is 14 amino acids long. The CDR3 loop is CASSQGRTNEKLFF.

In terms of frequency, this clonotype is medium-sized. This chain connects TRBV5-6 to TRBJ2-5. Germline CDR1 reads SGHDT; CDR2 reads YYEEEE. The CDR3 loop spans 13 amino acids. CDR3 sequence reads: CASSLVLEETQYF.